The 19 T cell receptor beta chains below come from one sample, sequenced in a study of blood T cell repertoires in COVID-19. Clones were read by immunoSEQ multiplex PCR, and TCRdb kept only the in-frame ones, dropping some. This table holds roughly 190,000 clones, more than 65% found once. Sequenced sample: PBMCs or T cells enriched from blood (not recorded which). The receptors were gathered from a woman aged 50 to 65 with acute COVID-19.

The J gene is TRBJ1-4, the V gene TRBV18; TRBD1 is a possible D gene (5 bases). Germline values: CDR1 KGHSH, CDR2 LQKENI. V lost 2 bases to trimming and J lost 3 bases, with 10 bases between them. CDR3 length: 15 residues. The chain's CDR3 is CASSPTWGANEKLFF. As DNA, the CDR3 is TGTGCCAGCTCACCAACTTGGGGGGCTAATGAAAAACTGTTTTTT.

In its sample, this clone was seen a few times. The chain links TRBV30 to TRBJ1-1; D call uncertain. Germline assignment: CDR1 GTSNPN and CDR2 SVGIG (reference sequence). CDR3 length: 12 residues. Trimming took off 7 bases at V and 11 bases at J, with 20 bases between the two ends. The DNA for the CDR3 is TGTGCCTCCCACGACCCACGGTTCGGGGCTTTCTTT. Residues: CASHDPRFGAFF.

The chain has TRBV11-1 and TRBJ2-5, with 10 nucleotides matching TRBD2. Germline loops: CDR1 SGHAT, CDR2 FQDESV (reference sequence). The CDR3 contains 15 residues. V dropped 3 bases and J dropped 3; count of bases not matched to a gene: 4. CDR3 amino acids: CASSFPSGGEETQYF. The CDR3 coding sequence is TGTGCCAGCAGCTTCCCGAGCGGGGGGGAAGAGACCCAGTACTTC.

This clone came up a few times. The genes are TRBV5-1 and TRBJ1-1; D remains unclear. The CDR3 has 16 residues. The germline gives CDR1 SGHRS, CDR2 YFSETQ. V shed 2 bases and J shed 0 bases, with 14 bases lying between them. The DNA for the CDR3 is TGCGCCAGCAGCTTCCTCCAAACCCACTTGAACACTGAAGCTTTCTTT. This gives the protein CASSFLQTHLNTEAFF. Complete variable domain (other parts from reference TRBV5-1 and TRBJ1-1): KAGVTQTPRYLIKTRGQQVTLSCSPISGHRSVSWYQQTPGQGLQFLFEYFSETQRNKGNFPGRFSGRQFSNSRSEMNVSTLELGDSALYLCASSFLQTHLNTEAFFGQGTRLTVV.

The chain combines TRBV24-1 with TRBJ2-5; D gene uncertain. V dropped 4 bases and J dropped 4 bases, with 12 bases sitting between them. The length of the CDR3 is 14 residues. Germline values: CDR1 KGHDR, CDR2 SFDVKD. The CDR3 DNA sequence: TGTGCCACCAGTGACCCGAATCGAGGAGAGACCCAGTACTTC. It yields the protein CATSDPNRGETQYF.

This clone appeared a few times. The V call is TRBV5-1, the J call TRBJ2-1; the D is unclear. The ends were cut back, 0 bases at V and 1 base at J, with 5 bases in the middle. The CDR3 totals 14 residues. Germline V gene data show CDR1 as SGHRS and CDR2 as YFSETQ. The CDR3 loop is CASSLGASYNEQFF. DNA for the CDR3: TGCGCCAGCAGCTTGGGGGCTTCCTACAATGAGCAGTTCTTC. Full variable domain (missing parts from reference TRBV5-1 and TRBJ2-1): KAGVTQTPRYLIKTRGQQVTLSCSPISGHRSVSWYQQTPGQGLQFLFEYFSETQRNKGNFPGRFSGRQFSNSRSEMNVSTLELGDSALYLCASSLGASYNEQFFGPGTRLTVL.

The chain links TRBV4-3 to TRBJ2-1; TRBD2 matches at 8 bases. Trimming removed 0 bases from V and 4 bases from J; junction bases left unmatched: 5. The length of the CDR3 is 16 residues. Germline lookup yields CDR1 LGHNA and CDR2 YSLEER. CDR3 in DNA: TGCGCCAGCAGCCAAGATCGGGCTAGCGGGTACAATGAGCAGTTCTTC. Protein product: CASSQDRASGYNEQFF.

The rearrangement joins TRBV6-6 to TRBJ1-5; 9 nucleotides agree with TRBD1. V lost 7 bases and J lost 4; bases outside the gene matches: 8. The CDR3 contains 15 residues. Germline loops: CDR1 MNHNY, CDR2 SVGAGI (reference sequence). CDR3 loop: CASTDGQGWNQPQHF. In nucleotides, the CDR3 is TGTGCCAGCACCGACGGACAGGGGTGGAATCAGCCCCAGCATTTT.

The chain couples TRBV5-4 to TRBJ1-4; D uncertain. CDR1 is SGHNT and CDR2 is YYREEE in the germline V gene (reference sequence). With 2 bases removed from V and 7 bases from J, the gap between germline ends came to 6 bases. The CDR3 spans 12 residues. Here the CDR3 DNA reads TGTGCCAGCAGCTTTGTCGGTGAAAAACTGTTTTTT. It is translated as CASSFVGEKLFF. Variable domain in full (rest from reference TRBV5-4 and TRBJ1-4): ETGVTQSPTHLIKTRGQQVTLRCSSQSGHNTVSWYQQALGQGPQFIFQYYREEENGRGNFPPRFSGLQFPNYSSELNVNALELDDSALYLCASSFVGEKLFFGSGTQLSVL.

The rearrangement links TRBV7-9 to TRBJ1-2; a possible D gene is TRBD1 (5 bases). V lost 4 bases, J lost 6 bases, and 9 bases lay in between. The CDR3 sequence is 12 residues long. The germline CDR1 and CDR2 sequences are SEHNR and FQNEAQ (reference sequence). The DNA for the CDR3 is TGTGCCAGCAGCTGGGGCGCTGATGGCTACACCTTC. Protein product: CASSWGADGYTF.

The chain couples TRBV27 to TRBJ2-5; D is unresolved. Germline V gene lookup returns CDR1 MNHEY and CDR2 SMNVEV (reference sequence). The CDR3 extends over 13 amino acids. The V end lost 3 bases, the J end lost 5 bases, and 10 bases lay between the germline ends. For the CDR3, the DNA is TGTGCCAGCAGTTTTAACGTGGGCGAGACCCAGTACTTC. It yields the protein CASSFNVGETQYF.

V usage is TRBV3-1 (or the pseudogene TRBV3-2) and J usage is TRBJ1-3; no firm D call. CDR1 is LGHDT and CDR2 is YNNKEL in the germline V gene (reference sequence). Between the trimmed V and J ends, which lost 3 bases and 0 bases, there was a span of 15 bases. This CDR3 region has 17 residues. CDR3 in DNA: TGTGCCAGCAGCCAGGCCGGGGTTGTACACTCTGGAAACACCATATATTTT. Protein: CASSQAGVVHSGNTIYF.

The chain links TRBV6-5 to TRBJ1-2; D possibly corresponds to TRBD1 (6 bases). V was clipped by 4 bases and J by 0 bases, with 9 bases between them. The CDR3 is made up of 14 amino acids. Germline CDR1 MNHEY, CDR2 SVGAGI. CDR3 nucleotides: TGTGCCAGCAGTTTTGGGACAACTAACTATGGCTACACCTTC. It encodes CASSFGTTNYGYTF.

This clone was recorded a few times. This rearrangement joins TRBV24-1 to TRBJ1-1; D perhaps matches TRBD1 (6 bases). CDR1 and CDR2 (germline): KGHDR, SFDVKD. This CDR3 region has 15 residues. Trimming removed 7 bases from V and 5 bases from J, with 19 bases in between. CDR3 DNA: TGTGCCACCAGGGGGGGGGAAACAGGGCAGACTGAAGCTTTCTTT. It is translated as CATRGGETGQTEAFF.

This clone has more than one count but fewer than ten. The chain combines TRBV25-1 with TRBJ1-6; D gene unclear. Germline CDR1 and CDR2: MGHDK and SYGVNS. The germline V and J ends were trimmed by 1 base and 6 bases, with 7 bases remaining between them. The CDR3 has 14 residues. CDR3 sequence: CASSEFVVNSPLHF. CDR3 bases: TGTGCCAGCAGTGAATTCGTCGTTAATTCACCCCTCCACTTT.

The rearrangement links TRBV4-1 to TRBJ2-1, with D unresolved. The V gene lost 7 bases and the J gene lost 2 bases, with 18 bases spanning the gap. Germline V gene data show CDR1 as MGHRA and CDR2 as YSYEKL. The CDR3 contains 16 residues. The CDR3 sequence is CASTERYSQAYNEQFF. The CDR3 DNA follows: TGCGCCAGCACCGAGAGGTATAGCCAAGCCTACAATGAGCAGTTCTTC.

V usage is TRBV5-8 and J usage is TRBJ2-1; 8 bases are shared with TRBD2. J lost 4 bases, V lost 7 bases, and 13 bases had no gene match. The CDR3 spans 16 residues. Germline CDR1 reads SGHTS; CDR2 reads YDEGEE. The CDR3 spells CASPTRGGVGYNEQFF. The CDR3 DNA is TGTGCCAGCCCTACCCGGGGGGGGGTAGGATACAATGAGCAGTTCTTC.

The CDR3 nucleotides are TGTGCCAGCAGCTCGAGGTGGGGGACAGGGGGCGCTGGTCCCGGGGAGCTGTTTTTT. Protein product: CASSSRWGTGGAGPGELFF. The J gene is TRBJ2-2, the V gene TRBV5-6, with 12 bases fitting TRBD1. Germline V gene data show CDR1 as SGHDT and CDR2 as YYEEEE. The V gene end was trimmed by 3 bases and the J gene end by 6 bases; junction bases not matched to a gene: 15. This CDR3 has 19 residues.

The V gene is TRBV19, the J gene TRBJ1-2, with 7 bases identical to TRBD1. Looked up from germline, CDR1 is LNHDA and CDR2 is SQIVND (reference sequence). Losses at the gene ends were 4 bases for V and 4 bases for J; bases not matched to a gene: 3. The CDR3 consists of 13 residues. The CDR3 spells CASSTGQAYGYTF. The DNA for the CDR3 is TGTGCCAGTAGTACAGGACAGGCCTATGGCTACACCTTC.